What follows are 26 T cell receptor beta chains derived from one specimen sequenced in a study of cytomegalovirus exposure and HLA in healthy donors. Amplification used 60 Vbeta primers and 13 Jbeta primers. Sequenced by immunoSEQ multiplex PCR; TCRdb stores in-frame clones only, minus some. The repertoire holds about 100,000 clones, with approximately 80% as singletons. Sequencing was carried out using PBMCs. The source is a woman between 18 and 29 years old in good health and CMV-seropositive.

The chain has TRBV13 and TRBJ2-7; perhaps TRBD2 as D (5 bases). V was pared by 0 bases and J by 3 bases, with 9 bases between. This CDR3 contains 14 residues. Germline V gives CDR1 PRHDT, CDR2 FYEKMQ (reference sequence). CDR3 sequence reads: CASSLGADSYEQYF. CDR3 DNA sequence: TGTGCCAGCAGCTTAGGAGCGGATAGCTACGAGCAGTACTTC.

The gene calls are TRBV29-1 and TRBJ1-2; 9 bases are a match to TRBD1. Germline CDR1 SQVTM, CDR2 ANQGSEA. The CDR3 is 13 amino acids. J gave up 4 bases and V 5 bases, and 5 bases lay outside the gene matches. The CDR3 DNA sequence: TGCAGCGTTCGGACAGGGGATACCTATGGCTACACCTTC. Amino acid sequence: CSVRTGDTYGYTF.

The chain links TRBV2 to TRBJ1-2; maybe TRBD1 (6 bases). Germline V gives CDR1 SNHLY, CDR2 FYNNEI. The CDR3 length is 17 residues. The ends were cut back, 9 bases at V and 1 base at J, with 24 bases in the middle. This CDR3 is CASTSPGTSFVNYGYTF. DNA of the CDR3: TGTGCCAGTACCTCTCCCGGGACATCTTTTGTTAACTATGGCTACACCTTC. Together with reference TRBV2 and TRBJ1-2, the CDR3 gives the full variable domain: EPEVTQTPSHQVTQMGQEVILRCVPISNHLYFYWYRQILGQKVEFLVSFYNNEISEKSEIFDDQFSVERPDGSNFTLKIRSTKLEDSAMYFCASTSPGTSFVNYGYTFGSGTRLTVV.

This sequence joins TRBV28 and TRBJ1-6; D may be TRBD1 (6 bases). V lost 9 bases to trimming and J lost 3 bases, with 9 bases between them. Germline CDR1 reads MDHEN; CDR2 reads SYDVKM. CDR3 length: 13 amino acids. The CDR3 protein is CASQGIYNSPLHF. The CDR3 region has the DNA TGTGCCAGTCAGGGGATCTATAATTCACCCCTCCACTTT.

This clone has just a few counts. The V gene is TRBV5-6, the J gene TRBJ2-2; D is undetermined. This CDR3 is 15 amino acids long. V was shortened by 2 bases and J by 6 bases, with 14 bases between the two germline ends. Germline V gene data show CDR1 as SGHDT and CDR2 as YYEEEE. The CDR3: CASSFRPPQAGELFF. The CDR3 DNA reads TGTGCCAGCAGCTTTCGACCCCCCCAGGCCGGGGAGCTGTTTTTT.

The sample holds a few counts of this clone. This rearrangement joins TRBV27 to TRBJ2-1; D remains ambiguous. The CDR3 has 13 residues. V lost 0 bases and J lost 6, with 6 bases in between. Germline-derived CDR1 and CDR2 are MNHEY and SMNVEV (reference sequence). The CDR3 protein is CASSLSFGNEQFF. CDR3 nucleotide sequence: TGTGCCAGCAGTTTATCGTTCGGCAATGAGCAGTTCTTC.

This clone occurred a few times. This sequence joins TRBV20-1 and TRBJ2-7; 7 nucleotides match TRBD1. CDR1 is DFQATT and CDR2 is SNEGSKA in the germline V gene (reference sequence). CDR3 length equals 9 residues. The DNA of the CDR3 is TGCAGGCCGGGACAGTCACTTCACGTC. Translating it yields CRPGQSLHV.

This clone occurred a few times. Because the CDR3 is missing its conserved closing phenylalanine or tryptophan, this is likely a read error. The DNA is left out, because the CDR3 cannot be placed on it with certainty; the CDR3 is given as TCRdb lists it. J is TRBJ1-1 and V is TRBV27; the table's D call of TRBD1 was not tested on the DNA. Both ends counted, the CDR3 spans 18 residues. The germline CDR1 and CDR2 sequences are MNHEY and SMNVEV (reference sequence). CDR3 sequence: CASSFAYRYGGGGTEALV.

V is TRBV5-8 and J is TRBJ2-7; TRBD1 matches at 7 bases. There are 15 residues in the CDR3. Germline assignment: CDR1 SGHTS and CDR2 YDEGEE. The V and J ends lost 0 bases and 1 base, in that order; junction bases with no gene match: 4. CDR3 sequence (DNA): TGTGCCAGCAGCTTGGCCCCGGGACAGTCCTACGAGCAGTACTTC. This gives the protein CASSLAPGQSYEQYF.

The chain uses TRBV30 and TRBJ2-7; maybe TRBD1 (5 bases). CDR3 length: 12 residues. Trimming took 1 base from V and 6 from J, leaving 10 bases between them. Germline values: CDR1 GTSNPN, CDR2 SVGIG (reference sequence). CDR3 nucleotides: TGTGCCTGGAGTGCGACAGTGTCCGAGCAGTACTTC. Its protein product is CAWSATVSEQYF.

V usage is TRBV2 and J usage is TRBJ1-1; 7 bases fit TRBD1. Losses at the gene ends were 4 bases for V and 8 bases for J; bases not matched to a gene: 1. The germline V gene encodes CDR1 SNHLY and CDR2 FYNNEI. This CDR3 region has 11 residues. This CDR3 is CASSADREAFF. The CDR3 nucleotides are TGTGCCAGCAGTGCGGACAGGGAAGCTTTCTTT.

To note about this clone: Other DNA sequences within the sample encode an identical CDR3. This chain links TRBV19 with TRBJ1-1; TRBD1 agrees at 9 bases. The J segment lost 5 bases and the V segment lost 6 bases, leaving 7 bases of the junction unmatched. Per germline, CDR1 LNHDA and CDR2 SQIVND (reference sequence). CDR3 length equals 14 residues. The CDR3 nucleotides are TGTGCCAGTAGCCTGGGACAGGGCGGTACTGAAGCTTTCTTT. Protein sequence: CASSLGQGGTEAFF.

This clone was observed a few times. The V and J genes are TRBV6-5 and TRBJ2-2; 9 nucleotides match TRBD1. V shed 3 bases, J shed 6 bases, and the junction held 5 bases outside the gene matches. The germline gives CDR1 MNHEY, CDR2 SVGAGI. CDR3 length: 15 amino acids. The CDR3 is CASSYQGTGSGELFF. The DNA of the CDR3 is TGTGCCAGCAGTTATCAGGGGACAGGGTCCGGGGAGCTGTTTTTT.

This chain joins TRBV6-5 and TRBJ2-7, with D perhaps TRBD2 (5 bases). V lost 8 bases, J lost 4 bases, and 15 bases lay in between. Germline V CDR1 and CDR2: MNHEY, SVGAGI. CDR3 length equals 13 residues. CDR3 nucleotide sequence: TGTGCCAGCGGGCTAGCCGGGGTATACGAGCAGTACTTC. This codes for CASGLAGVYEQYF.

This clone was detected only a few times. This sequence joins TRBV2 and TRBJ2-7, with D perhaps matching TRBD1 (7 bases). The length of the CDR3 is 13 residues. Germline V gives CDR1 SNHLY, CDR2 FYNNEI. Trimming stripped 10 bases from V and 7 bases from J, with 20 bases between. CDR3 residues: CATLDRAGREQYF. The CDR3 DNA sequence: TGTGCCACCCTAGACAGGGCGGGGCGTGAGCAGTACTTC.

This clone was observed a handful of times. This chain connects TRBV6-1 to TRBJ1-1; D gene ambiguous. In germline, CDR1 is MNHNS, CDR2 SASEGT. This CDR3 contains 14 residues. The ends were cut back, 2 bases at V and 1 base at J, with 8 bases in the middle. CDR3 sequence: CASSETTKNTEAFF. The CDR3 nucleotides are TGTGCCAGCAGTGAAACCACAAAGAACACTGAAGCTTTCTTT.

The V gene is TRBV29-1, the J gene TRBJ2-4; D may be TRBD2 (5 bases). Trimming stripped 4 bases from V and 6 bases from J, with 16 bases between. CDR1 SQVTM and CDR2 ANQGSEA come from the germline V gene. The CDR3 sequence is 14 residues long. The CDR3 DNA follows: TGCAGCGTTGGTGATGGGCTAGCCCCAAACATTCAGTACTTC. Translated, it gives CSVGDGLAPNIQYF. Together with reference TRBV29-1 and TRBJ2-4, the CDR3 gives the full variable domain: SAVISQKPSRDICQRGTSLTIQCQVDSQVTMMFWYRQQPGQSLTLIATANQGSEATYESGFVIDKFPISRPNLTFSTLTVSNMSPEDSSIYLCSVGDGLAPNIQYFGAGTRLSVL.

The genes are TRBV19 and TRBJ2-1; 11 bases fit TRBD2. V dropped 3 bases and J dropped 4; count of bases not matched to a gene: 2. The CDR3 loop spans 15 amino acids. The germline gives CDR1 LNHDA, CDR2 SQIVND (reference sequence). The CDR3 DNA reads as TGTGCCAGTAGTATCGGGACTAGCGGATACAATGAGCAGTTCTTC. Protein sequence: CASSIGTSGYNEQFF. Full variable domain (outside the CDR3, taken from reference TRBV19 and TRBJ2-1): DGGITQSPKYLFRKEGQNVTLSCEQNLNHDAMYWYRQDPGQGLRLIYYSQIVNDFQKGDIAEGYSVSREKKESFPLTVTSAQKNPTAFYLCASSIGTSGYNEQFFGPGTRLTVL.

DNA of the CDR3: TGTGCCAGAAGCTTGGGGACTAGCGGGTTAGATACGCAGTATTTT. Encoded protein: CARSLGTSGLDTQYF. This chain connects TRBV5-3 to TRBJ2-3, with 11 bases fitting TRBD2. TRBV5-3 is marked as an open reading frame, function uncertain. CDR3 length equals 15 residues. V trimming: 0 bases; J trimming: 5 bases; junction bases outside the gene matches: 2.

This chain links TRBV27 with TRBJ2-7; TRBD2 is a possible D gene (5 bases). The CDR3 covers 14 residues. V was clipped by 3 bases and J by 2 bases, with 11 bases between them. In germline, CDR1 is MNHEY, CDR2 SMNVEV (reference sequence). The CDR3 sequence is CASSFSSGPYEQYF. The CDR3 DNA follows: TGTGCCAGCAGTTTTTCCAGCGGCCCCTACGAGCAGTACTTC.

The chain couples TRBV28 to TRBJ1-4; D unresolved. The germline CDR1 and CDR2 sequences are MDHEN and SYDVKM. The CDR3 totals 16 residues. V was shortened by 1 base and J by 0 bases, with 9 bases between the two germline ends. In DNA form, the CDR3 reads TGTGCCAGCAGTTTATATTCGGCGGCAACTAATGAAAAACTGTTTTTT. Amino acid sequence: CASSLYSAATNEKLFF. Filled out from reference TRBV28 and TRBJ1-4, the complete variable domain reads DVKVTQSSRYLVKRTGEKVFLECVQDMDHENMFWYRQDPGLGLRLIYFSYDVKMKEKGDIPEGYSVSREKKERFSLILESASTNQTSMYLCASSLYSAATNEKLFFGSGTQLSVL.

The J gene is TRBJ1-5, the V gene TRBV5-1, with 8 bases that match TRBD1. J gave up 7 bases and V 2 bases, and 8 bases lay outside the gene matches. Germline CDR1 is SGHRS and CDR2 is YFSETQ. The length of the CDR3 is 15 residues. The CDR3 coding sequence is TGCGCCAGCAGCTTCGAGGGGGACAGGTGGCAGCCCCAGCATTTT. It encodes CASSFEGDRWQPQHF.

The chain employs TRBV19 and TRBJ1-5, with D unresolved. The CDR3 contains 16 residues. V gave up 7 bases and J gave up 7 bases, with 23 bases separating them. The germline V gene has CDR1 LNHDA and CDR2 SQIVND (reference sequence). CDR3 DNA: TGTGCCAGTACCTCACTTGCGGGGAAGGAAGGGCAGCCCCAGCATTTT. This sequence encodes CASTSLAGKEGQPQHF.

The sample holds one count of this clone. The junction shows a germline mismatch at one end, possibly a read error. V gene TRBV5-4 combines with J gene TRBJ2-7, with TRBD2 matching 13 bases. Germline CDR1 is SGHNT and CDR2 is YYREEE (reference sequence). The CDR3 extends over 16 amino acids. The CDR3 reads CASSGTSGTPSHEQYF. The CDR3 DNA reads TGTGCCAGCAGCGGGACTAGCGGGACTCCCTCCCACGAGCAGTACTTC.

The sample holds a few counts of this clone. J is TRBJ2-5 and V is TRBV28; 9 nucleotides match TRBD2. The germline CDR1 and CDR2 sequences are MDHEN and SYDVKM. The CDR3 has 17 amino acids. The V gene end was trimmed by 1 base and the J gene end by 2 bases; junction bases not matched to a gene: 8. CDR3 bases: TGTGCCAGCAGTTTATCCCCCATAACTAGCGGGCAAGAGACCCAGTACTTC. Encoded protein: CASSLSPITSGQETQYF. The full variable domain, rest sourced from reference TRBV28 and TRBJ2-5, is DVKVTQSSRYLVKRTGEKVFLECVQDMDHENMFWYRQDPGLGLRLIYFSYDVKMKEKGDIPEGYSVSREKKERFSLILESASTNQTSMYLCASSLSPITSGQETQYFGPGTRLLVL.

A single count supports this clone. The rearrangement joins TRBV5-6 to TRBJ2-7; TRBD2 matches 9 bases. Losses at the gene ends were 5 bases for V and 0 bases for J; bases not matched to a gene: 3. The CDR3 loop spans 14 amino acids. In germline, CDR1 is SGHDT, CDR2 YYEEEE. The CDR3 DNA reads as TGTGCCAGCAGGGTAGCGGGAGACTCCTACGAGCAGTACTTC. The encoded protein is CASRVAGDSYEQYF.